This entry is about one T cell receptor (beta chain). The antigen is unknown. The source of the sample is a study of vaccination effects on CD4 cells after COVID-19. Before sequencing took place, the ViraFEST assay used viral peptide pools to expand antigen-specific CD4+ T cells. Upon completion of more than eight days in culture, CD4+ T cells were isolated. Previously uninfected by SARS-CoV-2, the vaccine recipients also showed negative nucleocapsid antibodies. Notes on the study in general: Researchers reported few convalescent patients and no early post-infection timepoints in the study.

Profiled with immunoSEQ multiplex PCR; TCRdb holds only in-frame clones, not every one. The sample carries about 54,000 clones, around 80% recorded once. CDR3 length equals 19 residues. Germline V gene data show CDR1 as KGHSH and CDR2 as LQKENI. J was trimmed by 3 bases and V by 3 bases; bases with no gene match: 18. The sample was CD4+ T cells from PBMCs cultured with HCoV-229E spike peptides, taken before COVID-19 vaccination. The TCR sequence derives from a human donor who received a COVID-19 vaccine. V is TRBV18 and J is TRBJ1-2, with TRBD1 matching 8 bases. The CDR3 loop reads CASSPTSVGFETGDYGYTF. The CDR3 DNA follows: TGTGCCAGCTCACCTACCTCGGTGGGCTTCGAGACAGGGGACTATGGCTACACCTTC.